Each of the 10 T cell receptor beta chains below was sequenced from the same sample in a study of identical twins. TCRdb re-derived calls from the 5' RACE reads in MiXCR, one entry per CDR3 protein. The table shows roughly 690,000 distinct CDR3 sequences, with over 5% occurring only once. Sequencing was performed on naive T cells sorted from blood. These receptors all come from a man between 18 and 29 years old in good health.

In this sample, this clonotype turned up many times. The V and J genes are TRBV5-8 and TRBJ1-5; a weak D match, TRBD1 (6 bases). Between the trimmed V and J ends, which lost 4 bases and 0 bases, there was a span of 14 bases. CDR3 length: 16 residues. CDR1 and CDR2 from the germline V gene are SGHTS and YDEGEE. The CDR3 region has the DNA TGTGCCAGCAGCGTCCGGGACATTCTTAGCAATCAGCCCCAGCATTTT. Encoded protein: CASSVRDILSNQPQHF.

This clonotype was picked up many times. The chain combines TRBV20-1 with TRBJ2-1, with no clear D. Germline V CDR1 and CDR2: DFQATT, SNEGSKA (reference sequence). The CDR3 loop spans 13 amino acids. V was pared by 5 bases and J by 9 bases, with 17 bases between. The CDR3 DNA is TGCAGTGCTCCCCCCCACGAGTTCAGTGAGCAGTTCTTC. Translation: CSAPPHEFSEQFF.

The rearrangement uses TRBV2 and TRBJ1-5; D is possibly TRBD1 (5 bases). The V and J ends lost 1 base and 1 base respectively, with 8 bases between them. The CDR3 is 15 amino acids. Looked up from germline, CDR1 is SNHLY and CDR2 is FYNNEI. The CDR3, as DNA: TGTGCCAGCAGTGAAGGGGGCTGGAGCAATCAGCCCCAGCATTTT. Translated, it gives CASSEGGWSNQPQHF.

Only a few counts were recorded for this clonotype. The V gene is TRBV12-5, the J gene TRBJ2-1; D is perhaps TRBD1 (5 bases). The CDR3 covers 17 residues. V was pared by 4 bases and J by 0 bases, with 16 bases between. Germline V CDR1 and CDR2: LGHNT, FRNRAP. In nucleotides, the CDR3 is TGTGCTAGTGGTTCGACGGACAATCCGAGCTCCTACAATGAGCAGTTCTTC. Translation gives CASGSTDNPSSYNEQFF.

This clonotype was observed at least ten times. CDR3 in amino acids: CASSQPGIETQYF. DNA for the CDR3: TGTGCCAGCAGCCAACCGGGAATTGAGACCCAGTACTTC. The gene calls are TRBV3-1 and TRBJ2-5; D possibly corresponds to TRBD2 (5 bases). The CDR3 has 13 residues. Germline CDR1 is LGHDT and CDR2 is YNNKEL (reference sequence). V was pared by 2 bases and J by 5 bases, with 9 bases between.

This chain joins TRBV14 and TRBJ2-5, with D unclear. V was shortened by 2 bases and J by 0 bases, with 10 bases between the two germline ends. CDR1 is SGHDN and CDR2 is FVKESK in the germline V gene. The CDR3 is 15 residues long. The CDR3 nucleotides are TGTGCCAGCAGCCAATGGGTGGCGGACCAAGAGACCCAGTACTTC. Translated: CASSQWVADQETQYF.

This clonotype was seen many times. This chain connects TRBV24-1 to TRBJ2-1; D assignment may be TRBD1 or TRBD2 (6 bases each). The CDR3 has 18 residues. V was shortened by 2 bases and J by 4 bases, with 20 bases between the two germline ends. Germline V gene lookup returns CDR1 KGHDR and CDR2 SFDVKD. The CDR3: CATSDWASRRGVYNEQFF. CDR3 DNA: TGTGCCACCAGTGATTGGGCCAGCAGAAGGGGGGTTTACAATGAGCAGTTCTTC.

The chain carries TRBV19 and TRBJ1-2; D call uncertain. Trimming left V 5 bases short and J 3 bases short, with 16 bases between. This CDR3 region has 15 residues. CDR1 LNHDA and CDR2 SQIVND come from the germline V gene (reference sequence). CDR3 region: CASSSPRRLHYGYTF. CDR3 sequence (DNA): TGTGCCAGTAGTTCCCCGCGGAGGCTGCACTATGGCTACACCTTC.

Only one count was recorded for this clonotype. This chain joins TRBV9 and TRBJ2-5; perhaps D is TRBD1 or TRBD2 (6 bases each). This CDR3 has 14 amino acids. Germline assignment: CDR1 SGDLS and CDR2 YYNGEE. Trimming cost V 0 bases and J 5 bases, with 11 bases left between them. This CDR3 reads CASSVAWRGETQYF. The CDR3 nucleotides are TGTGCCAGCAGCGTAGCTTGGAGGGGGGAGACCCAGTACTTC. Filled out from reference TRBV9 and TRBJ2-5, the complete variable domain reads DSGVTQTPKHLITATGQRVTLRCSPRSGDLSVYWYQQSLDQGLQFLIQYYNGEERAKGNILERFSAQQFPDLHSELNLSSLELGDSALYFCASSVAWRGETQYFGPGTRLLVL.

This clonotype was counted many times. The chain carries TRBV7-8 and TRBJ2-7; TRBD1 agrees at 9 bases. CDR1 SGHVS and CDR2 FQNEAQ come from the germline V gene. Losses at the gene ends were 4 bases for V and 6 bases for J; bases not matched to a gene: 10. The CDR3 covers 15 residues. The CDR3 is CASSSSGTGYGEQYF. DNA for the CDR3: TGTGCCAGCAGCTCATCCGGGACAGGGTATGGCGAGCAGTACTTC. Full variable domain (outside the CDR3, taken from reference TRBV7-8 and TRBJ2-7): GAGVSQSPRYKVAKRGQDVALRCDPISGHVSLFWYQQALGQGPEFLTYFQNEAQLDKSGLPSDRFFAERPEGSVSTLKIQRTQQEDSAVYLCASSSSGTGYGEQYFGPGTRLTVT.